What follows are 28 T cell receptor beta chains derived from one specimen sequenced in a study of T cells in Graves' hyperthyroidism and ophthalmopathy. RNA transcripts provided the source from which TCR beta CDR3 regions were amplified. HTBI primers were used for first-round RT-PCR of the TCR CDR3. TCRdb re-called the multiplex PCR reads with MiXCR, one entry per CDR3 protein. The sample has about 560,000 distinct CDR3 sequences; 15% to 20% are singletons. The sequenced sample consisted of blood. These receptors came from a woman under 30 with Graves' hyperthyroidism.

This clonotype was recorded at least ten times. This chain uses TRBV28 with TRBJ1-3, with D perhaps TRBD1 (6 bases). V was clipped by 4 bases and J by 1 base, with 14 bases between them. CDR1 MDHEN and CDR2 SYDVKM come from the germline V gene. CDR3 length: 16 amino acids. The DNA for the CDR3 is TGTGCCAGCAGTTCCCTTGGGGGGGCATCTGGAAACACCATATATTTT. This codes for CASSSLGGASGNTIYF.

Worth noting for this clonotype: One end of the junction does not line up with germline, which may come from a read error. The chain uses TRBV13 and TRBJ1-1; 9 nucleotides match TRBD1. CDR3 length: 15 residues. Germline CDR1 PRHDT, CDR2 FYEKMQ (reference sequence). The CDR3 protein is CASSTGQGMNTAAFF. The CDR3 region has the DNA TGTGCCAGCAGCACGGGACAGGGAATGAACACTGCAGCTTTCTTT.

This clonotype has just a few counts. The chain is built from TRBV27 and TRBJ1-5, with 9 positions matching TRBD1. CDR3 size: 16 residues. V shed 7 bases and J 3 bases; nucleotides not matched to a gene: 10. Germline V gene sequence: CDR1 MNHEY, CDR2 SMNVEV (reference sequence). CDR3 sequence reads: CASNQTDRGFNQPQHF. CDR3 nucleotides: TGTGCCAGCAACCAAACGGACAGGGGATTCAATCAGCCCCAGCATTTT.

This clonotype appeared many times. The chain combines TRBV7-9 with TRBJ2-1; no definite D call. The CDR3 has 14 amino acids. The ends were cut back, 5 bases at V and 12 bases at J, with 20 bases in the middle. Looked up from germline, CDR1 is SEHNR and CDR2 is FQNEAQ (reference sequence). CDR3 loop: CASSRRETDRRQFF. CDR3 nucleotides: TGTGCCAGCAGCCGAAGGGAAACGGACCGGCGGCAGTTCTTC.

This clonotype was detected ten times or more. The rearrangement joins TRBV7-9 to TRBJ2-2, with TRBD1 matching 11 bases. V trimming: 4 bases; J trimming: 3 bases; junction bases outside the gene matches: 4. The CDR3 loop spans 16 amino acids. Germline V gene lookup returns CDR1 SEHNR and CDR2 FQNEAQ (reference sequence). CDR3 sequence: CASSWTGGAYTGELFF. The CDR3 DNA sequence: TGTGCCAGCAGCTGGACAGGGGGCGCGTACACCGGGGAGCTGTTTTTT.

This clonotype was seen ten or more times. V usage is TRBV3-1 and J usage is TRBJ2-7; a weak D match, TRBD1 (6 bases). The CDR3 runs to 14 residues. V was clipped by 3 bases and J by 3 bases, with 12 bases between them. Germline loops: CDR1 LGHDT, CDR2 YNNKEL (reference sequence). The CDR3 is CASSHEGDIYEQYF. The CDR3 DNA sequence: TGTGCCAGCAGCCACGAGGGGGATATCTACGAGCAGTACTTC.

The V gene is TRBV4-1, the J gene TRBJ1-1; D may be TRBD1 (6 bases). Germline values: CDR1 MGHRA, CDR2 YSYEKL. The CDR3 is made up of 15 amino acids. Trimming removed 0 bases at V and 6 bases at J, with 14 bases between. CDR3 DNA: TGCGCCAGCAGCCAAGATAGGGGGGGATTTTCTGAAGCTTTCTTT. Its protein is CASSQDRGGFSEAFF.

The V call is TRBV19, the J call TRBJ1-2, with a tentative D call TRBD1 (6 bases). The CDR3 extends over 14 amino acids. The germline V and J ends were trimmed by 6 bases and 2 bases, with 13 bases remaining between them. Germline V gives CDR1 LNHDA, CDR2 SQIVND (reference sequence). The CDR3, as DNA: TGTGCCAGTAGGGACCCAGGACAGAACTATGGCTACACCTTC. It codes for CASRDPGQNYGYTF.

This clonotype was seen more than once but under ten times. The V gene is TRBV20-1, the J gene TRBJ2-5; D uncertain. Germline CDR1 and CDR2: DFQATT and SNEGSKA (reference sequence). The CDR3 consists of 13 residues. V lost 6 bases and J lost 3, with 14 bases in between. CDR3 DNA sequence: TGCAGTGCCAAAGTCCCTGGCGAAGAGACCCAGTACTTC. Its translation: CSAKVPGEETQYF.

The J gene is TRBJ2-7, the V gene TRBV20-1; TRBD2 agrees at 7 bases. V dropped 2 bases and J dropped 0; count of bases not matched to a gene: 10. The germline CDR1 and CDR2 sequences are DFQATT and SNEGSKA (reference sequence). This CDR3 contains 16 residues. CDR3: CSARRGDDKSSYEQYF. The CDR3, as DNA: TGCAGTGCTAGACGGGGGGACGATAAAAGCTCCTACGAGCAGTACTTC.

This clonotype was seen more than once but under ten times. The chain joins TRBV5-6 to TRBJ1-2; D is uncertain. V gave up 1 base and J gave up 8 bases, with 24 bases separating them. CDR3 length: 17 residues. Germline assignment: CDR1 SGHDT and CDR2 YYEEEE. DNA of the CDR3: TGTGCCAGCAGCTTGCCCGGTCGTGGTGGACGTTTATGGGGCTACACCTTC. The encoded protein is CASSLPGRGGRLWGYTF. The full variable domain, completed using reference TRBV5-6 and TRBJ1-2, is DAGVTQSPTHLIKTRGQQVTLRCSPKSGHDTVSWYQQALGQGPQFIFQYYEEEERQRGNFPDRFSGHQFPNYSSELNVNALLLGDSALYLCASSLPGRGGRLWGYTFGSGTRLTVV.

There are many counts of this clonotype. The chain carries TRBV7-2 and TRBJ2-3; D possibly uses TRBD1 or TRBD2 (6 bases each). CDR3 size: 15 residues. With 1 base removed from V and 2 bases from J, the gap between germline ends came to 10 bases. Germline CDR1 SGHTA, CDR2 FQGNSA. CDR3 in amino acids: CASSLDGGHTDTQYF. Here the CDR3 DNA reads TGTGCCAGCAGCTTAGACGGGGGCCACACAGATACGCAGTATTTT.

This chain connects TRBV5-1 to TRBJ2-1, with TRBD2 matching 10 bases. Germline V CDR1 and CDR2: SGHRS, YFSETQ. The CDR3 is made up of 16 amino acids. Unmatched junction bases numbered 9, after V lost 0 bases and J lost 9 bases. The CDR3: CASSLASLAGLSEQFF. The CDR3 DNA reads as TGCGCCAGCAGCTTGGCTTCACTAGCGGGATTGAGTGAGCAGTTCTTC.

This clonotype was observed many times. The V gene is TRBV10-1, the J gene TRBJ2-7; D is unclear. Per the germline V gene, CDR1 is WNHNN and CDR2 is SYGVQD (reference sequence). V was pared by 6 bases and J by 1 base, with 19 bases between. CDR3 length equals 16 residues. The CDR3 DNA reads TGCGCCAGCAGCGACCTATCGGAGAACGGGTCCTACGAGCAGTACTTC. This codes for CASSDLSENGSYEQYF.

Points on this clonotype: Just one base apart from a much larger clone, this may be a read error. V usage is TRBV7-2 and J usage is TRBJ2-5; 8 bases match TRBD2. The J call may be incorrect, as the DNA end agrees better with TRBJ2-1. Germline CDR1 and CDR2: SGHTA and FQGNSA. This CDR3 region has 17 residues. In nucleotides, the CDR3 is TGTGCCAGCAGCTTAGCGATCCAGCGGGGGTTCCAAGAGACCCAGTTCTTC. It is translated as CASSLAIQRGFQETQFF.

This clonotype has just a few counts. The chain is built from TRBV14 and TRBJ2-1; 7 bases line up with TRBD1. V was pared by 2 bases and J by 3 bases, with 4 bases of the junction left unmatched. The germline CDR1 and CDR2 sequences are SGHDN and FVKESK. The CDR3 extends over 15 amino acids. The DNA for the CDR3 is TGTGCCAGCAGCCAACGGACAGGCCTCTACAATGAGCAGTTCTTC. Translation: CASSQRTGLYNEQFF.

This clonotype was picked up many times. This chain uses TRBV5-1 with TRBJ1-1; D gene ambiguous. The V gene's germline CDR1 is SGHRS and CDR2 YFSETQ. V gave up 4 bases and J gave up 0 bases, with 4 bases separating them. There are 12 residues in the CDR3. The DNA of the CDR3 is TGCGCCAGCAGCAGTATGAACACTGAAGCTTTCTTT. The encoded protein is CASSSMNTEAFF.

As for this clonotype: A much larger clone is a single base away; this may be a read error. The rearrangement links TRBV2 to TRBJ2-3, with 9 bases matching TRBD1. CDR3 size: 15 residues. Germline CDR1 reads SNHLY; CDR2 reads FYNNEI. This CDR3 is CASSPWDRETDMQYF. In DNA, the CDR3 is TGTGCCAGCAGTCCGTGGGACAGGGAGACAGATATGCAGTATTTT.

This clonotype was recorded a few times. The chain combines TRBV4-1 with TRBJ2-1; TRBD2 agrees at 7 bases. With V trimmed by 0 bases and J by 7 bases, 9 bases remained unmatched. CDR3 length equals 16 residues. Germline V gene lookup returns CDR1 MGHRA and CDR2 YSYEKL. CDR3 coding DNA: TGCGCCAGCAGCCAAGATCTCCCGGGACTAAGGAATGAGCAGTTCTTC. This codes for CASSQDLPGLRNEQFF.

The chain is built from TRBV5-1 and TRBJ2-7, with 7 positions matching TRBD2. V shed 1 base, J shed 2 bases, and the junction held 3 bases outside the gene matches. This CDR3 region has 14 residues. Germline V gives CDR1 SGHRS, CDR2 YFSETQ. CDR3 in amino acids: CASSLPSGAYEQYF. The CDR3 coding sequence is TGCGCCAGCAGCTTGCCTAGCGGTGCCTACGAGCAGTACTTC.

This chain connects TRBV6-1 to TRBJ2-3; 9 bases match TRBD2. The CDR3 is 16 residues long. Germline CDR1 reads MNHNS; CDR2 reads SASEGT. Germline trimming cut 8 bases from V and 2 bases from J; bases unmatched to any gene: 11. CDR3 DNA sequence: TGTGCCAGCCGGCGTGACAGCGGGGGGCTCACAGATACGCAGTATTTT. Translation gives CASRRDSGGLTDTQYF.

This clonotype was detected only a few times. The gene calls are TRBV20-1 and TRBJ2-1; 8 bases match TRBD1. Looked up from germline, CDR1 is DFQATT and CDR2 is SNEGSKA (reference sequence). V was pared by 3 bases and J by 4 bases, with 5 bases of the junction left unmatched. CDR3 length: 14 amino acids. The chain's CDR3 is CSASDRGPYNEQFF. The CDR3 DNA is TGCAGTGCTAGCGACAGGGGCCCATACAATGAGCAGTTCTTC.

The table lists this clonotype with many counts. J is TRBJ1-1 and V is TRBV12-3 or TRBV12-4; 8 nucleotides line up with TRBD1. V lost 6 bases and J lost 7; bases outside the gene matches: 7. The CDR3 is 13 residues long. The CDR3 here is CASRGTGPIEAFF. The DNA of the CDR3 is TGTGCCAGCAGGGGGACAGGCCCCATTGAAGCTTTCTTT.

The rearrangement uses TRBV12-3 or TRBV12-4 and TRBJ2-5; TRBD1 is a possible D gene (6 bases). Trimming shortened V by 10 bases and J by 0 bases, and 12 bases separated the two germline ends. This CDR3 spans 13 amino acids. The DNA for the CDR3 is TGTGCCACCGCGCAGGGGTACCAAGAGACCCAGTACTTC. It is translated as CATAQGYQETQYF.

This clonotype appeared a few times. J is TRBJ1-1 and V is TRBV4-3; 7 bases are shared with TRBD1. V shed 1 base and J 0 bases; nucleotides not matched to a gene: 5. The CDR3 sequence is 16 residues long. The germline V gene encodes CDR1 LGHNA and CDR2 YSLEER. CDR3 DNA: TGCGCCAGCAGCCAAGCGCTTGACAGGGTGAACACTGAAGCTTTCTTT. Residues: CASSQALDRVNTEAFF.

In this sample, this clonotype turned up many times. The gene calls are TRBV28 and TRBJ2-5; 10 nucleotides match TRBD1. In germline, CDR1 is MDHEN, CDR2 SYDVKM. The V segment lost 1 base and the J segment 11 bases; nucleotides outside the gene matches: 7. The CDR3 is 14 amino acids. CDR3 amino acids: CASSLSGTGASQYF. As DNA, the CDR3 is TGTGCCAGCAGTTTATCGGGGACAGGGGCCTCACAGTACTTC.

The table lists this clonotype with many counts. This rearrangement joins TRBV12-3 or TRBV12-4 to TRBJ2-7; 7 nucleotides align to TRBD1. V lost 8 bases, J lost 0 bases, and 4 bases stayed unmatched. The CDR3 loop spans 13 amino acids. For the CDR3, the DNA is TGTGCCAGCCAGGGACAGTACTCCTACGAGCAGTACTTC. As protein: CASQGQYSYEQYF.

This clonotype has only a few counts. The chain has TRBV20-1 and TRBJ2-1; D might be TRBD1 (6 bases). V was clipped by 0 bases and J by 4 bases, with 13 bases between them. Germline loops: CDR1 DFQATT, CDR2 SNEGSKA (reference sequence). There are 15 residues in the CDR3. The CDR3 is CSARDSRTVYNEQFF. CDR3 nucleotide sequence: TGCAGTGCTAGAGACAGCAGGACAGTATACAATGAGCAGTTCTTC.